Listed below are T cell receptor beta chains from one sample, sequenced in a study of cytomegalovirus exposure and HLA in healthy donors. Assay used: immunoSEQ multiplex PCR; TCRdb lists only in-frame clones, some missing. The sample lists approximately 90,000 clones, 75% to 90% seen once, with about 7% in the top ten. Input material: PBMCs. The source of these receptors is a man aged 35-49 years in good health and CMV-seropositive. Each CDR3 is given with its conserved first and last residue. Each record gives: clone size, V gene, D gene, J gene, CDR3 protein, CDR3 DNA. A D gene is named only where the DNA matches it firmly. The size entry is marked missing in some rows and otherwise reads once, few, many or a size class.

NA	TRBV18	NA	TRBJ1-4	CASSPRTATNEKLFF	TGTGCCAGCTCACCAAGAACAGCAACTAATGAAAAACTGTTTTTT
NA	TRBV11-1	TRBD2	TRBJ2-7	CASSERTRGEQYF	TGTGCCAGCAGCGAGAGGACTAGGGGCGAGCAGTACTTC
NA	TRBV5-6	NA	TRBJ1-6	CASSFVRPNSPLHF	TGTGCCAGCAGCTTTGTGAGGCCTAATTCACCCCTCCACTTT
NA	TRBV5-4	NA	TRBJ2-2	CASSLGGRLNTGELFF	TGTGCCAGCAGCTTGGGAGGGAGACTAAACACCGGGGAGCTGTTTTTT
NA	TRBV15	TRBD1	TRBJ2-7	CATSGDRDEQYF	TGTGCCACCAGCGGGGACAGGGACGAGCAGTACTTC
NA	TRBV6-5	TRBD1	TRBJ2-7	CASSSGQREYF	TGTGCCAGCAGTTCGGGACAGCGCGAGTACTTC
NA	TRBV9	TRBD1	TRBJ2-5	CASSPRTGGSETQYF	TGTGCCAGCAGCCCCAGGACAGGGGGCTCGGAGACCCAGTACTTC
NA	TRBV28	TRBD1	TRBJ2-7	CASSLSGQGTYEQYF	TGTGCCAGCAGTCTATCGGGACAGGGGACCTACGAGCAGTACTTC
NA	TRBV7-9	NA	TRBJ1-6	CASSPPPTPSSPLHF	TGTGCCAGCAGCCCTCCCCCAACGCCAAGCTCACCCCTCCACTTT
NA	TRBV7-9	NA	TRBJ2-7	CASSSIGTSYEQYF	TGTGCCAGCAGCTCGATCGGGACATCCTACGAGCAGTACTTC
once	TRBV28	TRBD1	TRBJ1-2	CASRGRGGPGYTF	TGTGCCAGCAGGGGTCGAGGGGGCCCTGGCTACACCTTC